One TCR beta chain is described in this entry. What it binds is not known. The length of the CDR3 is 13 residues. Trimming took 4 bases from V and 8 from J; bases not matched to a gene: 6. Germline V gene data show CDR1 as KGHDR and CDR2 as SFDVKD. These data belong to a study of T-cell memory formation after mild COVID-19. Regarding the study as a whole: Memory sampled before infection contained some responding clones, suggesting cross-reactive memory joined. Those CD4+ clones that contracted were mainly in CM and EM (CD8+ ones in EMRA). The study found balanced CD4/CD8 in clones contracting day 15 to 85 and a CD4+ lean in later expanders.

5'RACE primed from the constant segment yielded TCR alpha and TCR beta cDNA libraries bearing sample barcodes and UMIs. TCRdb reprocessed the 5' RACE reads via MiXCR and lists one record per CDR3 protein. The table includes 450,000 or so distinct CDR3 sequences, roughly 25% detected once. The sequenced material came from PBMCs or a T cell subset sorted from them (not recorded which). The receptor's source is an adult woman who had mild COVID-19 (a few samples of this study predate the infection). Cell type and time point are not known. The rearrangement uses TRBV24-1 and TRBJ1-2; 7 bases agree with TRBD1. The CDR3, as DNA: TGTGCCACCAGTGACTGGGACAGCAAAGGCTACACCTTC. The encoded protein is CATSDWDSKGYTF.